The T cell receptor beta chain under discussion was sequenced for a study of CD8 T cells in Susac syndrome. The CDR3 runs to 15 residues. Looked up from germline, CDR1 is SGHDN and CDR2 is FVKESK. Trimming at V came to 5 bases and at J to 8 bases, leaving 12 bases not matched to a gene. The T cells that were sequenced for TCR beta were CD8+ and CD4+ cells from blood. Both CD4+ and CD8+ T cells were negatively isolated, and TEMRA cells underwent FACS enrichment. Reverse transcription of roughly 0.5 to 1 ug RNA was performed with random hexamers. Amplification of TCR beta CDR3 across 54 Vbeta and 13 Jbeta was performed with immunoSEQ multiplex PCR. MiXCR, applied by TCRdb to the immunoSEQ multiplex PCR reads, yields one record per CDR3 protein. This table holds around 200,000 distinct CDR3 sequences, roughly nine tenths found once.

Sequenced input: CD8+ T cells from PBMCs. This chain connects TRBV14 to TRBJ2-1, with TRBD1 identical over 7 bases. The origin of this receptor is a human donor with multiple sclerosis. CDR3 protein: CASSVHRGGVDEQFF. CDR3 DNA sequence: TGTGCCAGCAGCGTCCACAGGGGCGGAGTGGATGAGCAGTTCTTC. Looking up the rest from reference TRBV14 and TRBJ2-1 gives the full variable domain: EAGVTQFPSHSVIEKGQTVTLRCDPISGHDNLYWYRRVMGKEIKFLLHFVKESKQDESGMPNNRFLAERTGGTYSTLKVQPAELEDSGVYFCASSVHRGGVDEQFFGPGTRLTVL.